What follows is one TCR beta chain and its context. This sample is part of a study of blood T cell repertoires in COVID-19. About the research overall: From T cells, B-cell-depleted T cells, or PBMCs came the material, which was cDNA or gDNA.

This CDR3 contains 14 residues. Germline V CDR1 and CDR2: SEHNR, FQNEAQ (reference sequence). V gave up 1 base and J gave up 9 bases, with 10 bases separating them. Generated by immunoSEQ multiplex PCR, the TCRdb table keeps only in-frame clones and is missing some. The sample contains approximately 300,000 clones, almost 90% of which appear only once. The sequence came from a woman aged 30 to 39 with COVID-19, enrolled during active disease. The specimen sequenced was peripheral blood. The rearrangement uses TRBV7-9 and TRBJ1-6; D not certain. CDR3 sequence (DNA): TGTGCCAGCAGCTTAGAGAGAGTAGCTTCACCCCTCCACTTT. Its protein product is CASSLERVASPLHF.